This TCR beta chain is drawn from a study of cytotoxic CD8 clonotypes in ibrutinib-treated CLL. Study in general: Patients gave response samples after a median about 12 months of treatment, range 6 to 36. Study-level results: Sustained-remission and progressing patients' sampling times differed. At progression, clonality fell back toward baseline after rising at ibrutinib response.

Repertoires were generated with immunoSEQ multiplex PCR, while TCRdb's copy carries only in-frame clones and drops some. The top ten hold about 5% of the sample, which has roughly 300,000 clones, 65% to 85% seen once. The CDR3 runs to 17 residues. V shed 0 bases and J 2 bases; nucleotides not matched to a gene: 8. Germline-derived CDR1 and CDR2 are MGHRA and YSYEKL. This clone has just a few counts. The antigen is undetermined. This specimen consisted of PBMCs, obtained at disease progression, from a patient treated with ibrutinib. The clonotype was recovered from a human donor with chronic lymphocytic leukemia. J is TRBJ2-3 and V is TRBV4-1; TRBD2 agrees at 7 bases. Written as DNA, the CDR3 is TGCGCCAGCAGCCAAGATCCCCCGGGGGGACTCACAGATACGCAGTATTTT. This gives the protein CASSQDPPGGLTDTQYF.